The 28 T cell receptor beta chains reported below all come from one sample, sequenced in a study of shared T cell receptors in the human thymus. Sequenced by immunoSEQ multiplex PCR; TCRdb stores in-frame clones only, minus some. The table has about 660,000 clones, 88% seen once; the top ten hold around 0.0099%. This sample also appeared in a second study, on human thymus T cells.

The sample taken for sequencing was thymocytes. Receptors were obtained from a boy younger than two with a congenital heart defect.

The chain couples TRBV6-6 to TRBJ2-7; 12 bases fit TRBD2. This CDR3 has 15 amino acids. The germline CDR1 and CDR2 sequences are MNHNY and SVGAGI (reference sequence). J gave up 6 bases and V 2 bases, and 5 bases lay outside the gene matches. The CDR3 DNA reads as TGTGCCAGCAGTTACGGCCTAGCGGGAGGGGTCGAGCAGTACTTC. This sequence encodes CASSYGLAGGVEQYF.

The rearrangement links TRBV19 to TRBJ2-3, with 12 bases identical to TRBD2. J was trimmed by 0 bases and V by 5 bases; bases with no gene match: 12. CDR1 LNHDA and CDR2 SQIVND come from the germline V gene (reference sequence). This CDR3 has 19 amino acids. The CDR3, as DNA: TGTGCCAGTAGTCCCCGGACTAGCGGGAAGACTTCTAGCACAGATACGCAGTATTTT. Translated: CASSPRTSGKTSSTDTQYF.

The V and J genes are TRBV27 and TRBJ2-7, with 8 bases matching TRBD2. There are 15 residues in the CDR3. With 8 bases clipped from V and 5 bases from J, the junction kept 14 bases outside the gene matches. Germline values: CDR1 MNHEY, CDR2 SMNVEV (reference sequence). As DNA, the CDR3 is TGTGCCAGCGGCTTCACGGGACTAGGATCTGACGAGCAGTACTTC. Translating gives CASGFTGLGSDEQYF.

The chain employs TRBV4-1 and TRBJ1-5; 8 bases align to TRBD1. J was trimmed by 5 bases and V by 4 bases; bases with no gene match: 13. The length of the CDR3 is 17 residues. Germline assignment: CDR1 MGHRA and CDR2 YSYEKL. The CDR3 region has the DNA TGCGCCAGCAGCCGAAATGGTCCGCAGGGGGCGGATCAGCCCCAGCATTTT. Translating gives CASSRNGPQGADQPQHF.

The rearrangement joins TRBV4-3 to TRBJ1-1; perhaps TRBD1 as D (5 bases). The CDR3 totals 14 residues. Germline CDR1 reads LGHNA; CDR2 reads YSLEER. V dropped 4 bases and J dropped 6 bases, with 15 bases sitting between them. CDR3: CASSPRGGFSEAFF. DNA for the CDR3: TGCGCCAGCAGCCCCCGGGGGGGGTTCTCTGAAGCTTTCTTT.

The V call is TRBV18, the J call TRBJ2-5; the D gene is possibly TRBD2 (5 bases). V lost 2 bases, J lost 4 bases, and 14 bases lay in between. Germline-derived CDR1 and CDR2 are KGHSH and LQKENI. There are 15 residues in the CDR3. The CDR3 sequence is CASSPNLSSRETQYF. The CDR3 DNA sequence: TGTGCCAGCTCACCAAACCTGTCTAGCCGAGAGACCCAGTACTTC.

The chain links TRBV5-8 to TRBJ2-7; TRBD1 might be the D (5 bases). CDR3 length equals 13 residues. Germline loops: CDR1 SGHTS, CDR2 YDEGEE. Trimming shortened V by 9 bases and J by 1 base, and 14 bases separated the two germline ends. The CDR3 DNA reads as TGTGCCACGCCAATAGCAGGGTCCTACGAGCAGTACTTC. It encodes CATPIAGSYEQYF.

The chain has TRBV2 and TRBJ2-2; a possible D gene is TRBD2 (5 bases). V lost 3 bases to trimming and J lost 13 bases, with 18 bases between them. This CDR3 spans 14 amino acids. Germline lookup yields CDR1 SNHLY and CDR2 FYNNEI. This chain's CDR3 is CASSERAQPVRLFF. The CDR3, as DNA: TGTGCCAGCAGTGAGAGGGCCCAGCCGGTGAGGCTGTTTTTT.

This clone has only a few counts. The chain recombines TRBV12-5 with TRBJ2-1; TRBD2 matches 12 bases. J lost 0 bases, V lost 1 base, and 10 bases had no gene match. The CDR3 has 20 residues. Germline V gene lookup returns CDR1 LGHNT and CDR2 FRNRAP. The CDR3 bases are TGTGCTAGTGGTTTGGAAACGCGGCTAGCGGGAGGGAGCTCCTACAATGAGCAGTTCTTC. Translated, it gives CASGLETRLAGGSSYNEQFF.

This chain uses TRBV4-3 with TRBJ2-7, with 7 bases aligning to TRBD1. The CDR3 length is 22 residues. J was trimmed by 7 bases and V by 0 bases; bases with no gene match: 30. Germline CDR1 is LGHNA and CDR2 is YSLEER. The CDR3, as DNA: TGCGCCAGCAGCCAAGATCTTGGGGTTGATCCACAGGACAGGATGTGTGCTCCGGAGCAGTACTTC. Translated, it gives CASSQDLGVDPQDRMCAPEQYF.

CDR3 bases: TGTGCCAGCAGCTTGGGTCAGGATCTCGACGAGCAGTACTTC. This sequence encodes CASSLGQDLDEQYF. The J gene is TRBJ2-7, the V gene TRBV5-6; the D is unclear. Germline V gene data show CDR1 as SGHDT and CDR2 as YYEEEE. Between the trimmed V and J ends, which lost 0 bases and 5 bases, there was a span of 12 bases. CDR3 size: 14 residues.

The CDR3 DNA reads TGTGCCAGTAAAAATCCGGGACAGGGAATTGGCTACACCTTC. It translates to CASKNPGQGIGYTF. The rearrangement joins TRBV6-1 to TRBJ1-2, with TRBD1 matching over 9 bases. Germline V gives CDR1 MNHNS, CDR2 SASEGT. The CDR3 has 14 amino acids. Trimming removed 9 bases from V and 7 bases from J; junction bases left unmatched: 12.

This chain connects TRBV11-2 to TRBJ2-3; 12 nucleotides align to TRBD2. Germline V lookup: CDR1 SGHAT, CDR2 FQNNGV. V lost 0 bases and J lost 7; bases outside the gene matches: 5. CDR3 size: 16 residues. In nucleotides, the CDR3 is TGTGCCAGCAGCTTAGAGACTAGCGGGGGTCAGAATACGCAGTATTTT. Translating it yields CASSLETSGGQNTQYF.

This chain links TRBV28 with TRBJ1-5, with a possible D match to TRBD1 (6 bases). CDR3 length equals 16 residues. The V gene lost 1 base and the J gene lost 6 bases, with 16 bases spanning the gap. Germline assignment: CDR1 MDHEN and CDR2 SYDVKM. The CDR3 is CASSLLVRGWGQPQHF. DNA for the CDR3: TGTGCCAGCAGTTTATTAGTCAGGGGTTGGGGTCAGCCCCAGCATTTT. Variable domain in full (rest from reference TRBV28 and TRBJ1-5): DVKVTQSSRYLVKRTGEKVFLECVQDMDHENMFWYRQDPGLGLRLIYFSYDVKMKEKGDIPEGYSVSREKKERFSLILESASTNQTSMYLCASSLLVRGWGQPQHFGDGTRLSIL.

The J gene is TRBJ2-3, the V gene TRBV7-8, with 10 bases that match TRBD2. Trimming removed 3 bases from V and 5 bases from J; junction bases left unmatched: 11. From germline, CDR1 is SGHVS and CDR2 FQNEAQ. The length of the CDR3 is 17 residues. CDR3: CASSLTSGPGREDTQYF. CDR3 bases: TGTGCCAGCAGCTTGACTAGCGGGCCCGGGAGAGAAGATACGCAGTATTTT.

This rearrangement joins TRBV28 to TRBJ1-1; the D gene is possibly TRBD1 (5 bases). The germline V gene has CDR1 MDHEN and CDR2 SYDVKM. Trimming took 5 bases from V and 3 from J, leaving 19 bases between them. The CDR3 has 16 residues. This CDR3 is CASSTTAGGAHTEAFF. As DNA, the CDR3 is TGTGCCAGCAGTACGACCGCGGGAGGGGCGCACACTGAAGCTTTCTTT.

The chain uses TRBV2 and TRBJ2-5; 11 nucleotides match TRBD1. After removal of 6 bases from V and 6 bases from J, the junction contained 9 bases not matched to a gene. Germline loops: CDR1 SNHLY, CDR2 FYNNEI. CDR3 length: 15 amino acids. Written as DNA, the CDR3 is TGTGCCAGCAGCGCCCCGGGACAGGGGGAAAAGACCCAGTACTTC. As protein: CASSAPGQGEKTQYF.

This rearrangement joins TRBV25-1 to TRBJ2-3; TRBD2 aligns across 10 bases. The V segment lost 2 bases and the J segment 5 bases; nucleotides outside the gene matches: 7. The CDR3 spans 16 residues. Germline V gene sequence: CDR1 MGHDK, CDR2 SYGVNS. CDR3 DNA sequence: TGTGCCAGCAGTGAAAGCCCTAGCGGGAGTTTAGATACGCAGTATTTT. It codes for CASSESPSGSLDTQYF.

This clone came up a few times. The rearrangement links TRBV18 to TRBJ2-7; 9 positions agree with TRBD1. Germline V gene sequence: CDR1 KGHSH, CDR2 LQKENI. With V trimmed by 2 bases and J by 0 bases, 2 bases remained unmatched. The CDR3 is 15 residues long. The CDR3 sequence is CASSPWGQGSYEQYF. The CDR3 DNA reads TGTGCCAGCTCACCATGGGGACAGGGCTCCTACGAGCAGTACTTC.

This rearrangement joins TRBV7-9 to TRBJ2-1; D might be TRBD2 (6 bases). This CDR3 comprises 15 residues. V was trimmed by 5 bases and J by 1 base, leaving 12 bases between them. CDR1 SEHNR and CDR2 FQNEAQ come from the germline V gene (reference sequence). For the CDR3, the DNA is TGTGCCAGCAGCCTCGGGAGTGTTTCCTACAATGAGCAGTTCTTC. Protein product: CASSLGSVSYNEQFF.

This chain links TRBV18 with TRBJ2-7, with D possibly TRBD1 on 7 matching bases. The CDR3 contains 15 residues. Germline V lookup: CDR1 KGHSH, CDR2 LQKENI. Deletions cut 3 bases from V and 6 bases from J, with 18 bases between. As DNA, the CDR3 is TGTGCCAGCTCACCGCCTCAGGGGGGACCTTTCGAGCAGTACTTC. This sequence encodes CASSPPQGGPFEQYF.

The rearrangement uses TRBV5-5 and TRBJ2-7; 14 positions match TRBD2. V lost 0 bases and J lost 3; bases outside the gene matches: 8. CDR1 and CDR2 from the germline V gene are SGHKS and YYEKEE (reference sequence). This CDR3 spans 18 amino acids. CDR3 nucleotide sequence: TGTGCCAGCAGCTTGGTGGGACTAGCGGGAGATGAGGACTACGAGCAGTACTTC. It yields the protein CASSLVGLAGDEDYEQYF.

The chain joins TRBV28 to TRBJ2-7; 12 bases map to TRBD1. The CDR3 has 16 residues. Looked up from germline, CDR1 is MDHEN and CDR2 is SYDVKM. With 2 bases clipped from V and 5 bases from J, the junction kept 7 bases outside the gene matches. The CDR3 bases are TGTGCCAGCAGTTTAACGGGGGACAGGGGGCCCAACGAGCAGTACTTC. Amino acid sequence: CASSLTGDRGPNEQYF.

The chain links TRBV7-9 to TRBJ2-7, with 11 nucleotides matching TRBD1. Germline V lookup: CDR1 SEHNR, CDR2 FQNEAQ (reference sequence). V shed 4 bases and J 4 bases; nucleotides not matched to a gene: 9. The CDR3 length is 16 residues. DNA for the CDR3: TGTGCCAGCAGCTGGACAGGGGGCTCCTCGGGGTACGAGCAGTACTTC. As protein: CASSWTGGSSGYEQYF.

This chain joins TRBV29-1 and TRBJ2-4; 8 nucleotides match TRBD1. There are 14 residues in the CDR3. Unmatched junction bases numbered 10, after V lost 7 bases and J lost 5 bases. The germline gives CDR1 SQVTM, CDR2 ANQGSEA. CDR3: CSAATPGQENIQYF. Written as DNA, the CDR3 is TGCAGCGCTGCCACTCCGGGACAGGAAAACATTCAGTACTTC.

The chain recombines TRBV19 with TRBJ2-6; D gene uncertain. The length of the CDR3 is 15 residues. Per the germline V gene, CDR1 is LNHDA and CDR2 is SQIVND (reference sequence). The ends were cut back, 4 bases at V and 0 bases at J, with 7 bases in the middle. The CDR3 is CASSTNSSGANVLTF. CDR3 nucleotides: TGTGCCAGTAGTACTAACAGCTCTGGGGCCAACGTCCTGACTTTC. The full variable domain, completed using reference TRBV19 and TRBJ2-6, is DGGITQSPKYLFRKEGQNVTLSCEQNLNHDAMYWYRQDPGQGLRLIYYSQIVNDFQKGDIAEGYSVSREKKESFPLTVTSAQKNPTAFYLCASSTNSSGANVLTFGAGSRLTVL.

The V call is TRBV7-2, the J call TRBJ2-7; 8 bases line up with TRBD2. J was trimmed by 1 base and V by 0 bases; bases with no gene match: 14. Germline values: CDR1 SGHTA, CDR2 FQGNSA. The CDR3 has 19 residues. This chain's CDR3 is CASSLAGTRGGYESYEQYF. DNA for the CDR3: TGTGCCAGCAGCTTAGCGGGGACTAGAGGAGGGTATGAGTCCTACGAGCAGTACTTC.

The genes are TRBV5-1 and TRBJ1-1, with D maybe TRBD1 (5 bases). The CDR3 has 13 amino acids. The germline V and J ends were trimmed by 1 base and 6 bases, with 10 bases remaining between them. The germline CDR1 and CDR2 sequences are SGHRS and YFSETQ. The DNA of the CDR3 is TGCGCCAGCAGCTTGACAGGTTCGGCTGAAGCTTTCTTT. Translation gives CASSLTGSAEAFF.